These 11 T cell receptor beta chains share one sample of origin, sequenced in a study of Graves' ophthalmopathy and Graves' hyperthyroidism. The study amplified TCR beta CDR3 regions using RNA transcripts. The library came from an HTBI-primed first-round RT-PCR and a second-round multiplex PCR. TCRdb recomputed calls from the multiplex PCR reads with MiXCR, one row per CDR3 protein. The repertoire holds about 660,000 distinct CDR3 sequences, with over 40% as singletons. Sequencing was done on a sample of peripheral blood. The source is an adult man with Graves' ophthalmopathy.

The chain combines TRBV10-3 with TRBJ2-7, with 9 bases fitting TRBD2. The CDR3 loop spans 12 amino acids. Per the germline V gene, CDR1 is ENHRY and CDR2 is SYGVKD. Trimming cost V 11 bases and J 5 bases; bases outside gene matches: 7. CDR3 bases: TGTGCCGCTAGCGGGAAAGGGCACGAGCAGTACTTC. Its translation: CAASGKGHEQYF.

The rearrangement joins TRBV6-5 to TRBJ1-4, with D possibly matching TRBD1 (5 bases). CDR3 length equals 16 residues. Trimming shortened V by 7 bases and J by 0 bases, and 15 bases separated the two germline ends. CDR1 is MNHEY, CDR2 SVGAGI, per germline. Written as DNA, the CDR3 is TGTGCCAGCATCGACCCAGGGACCGCAACTAATGAAAAACTGTTTTTT. Protein sequence: CASIDPGTATNEKLFF.

This clonotype was observed at least ten times. The rearrangement joins TRBV5-1 to TRBJ2-7, with D perhaps matching TRBD1 (6 bases). There are 13 residues in the CDR3. CDR1 is SGHRS and CDR2 is YFSETQ in the germline V gene. Trimming stripped 4 bases from V and 3 bases from J, with 11 bases between. The chain's CDR3 is CASSVEGVYEQYF. The DNA of the CDR3 is TGCGCCAGCAGCGTCGAGGGGGTCTACGAGCAGTACTTC.

This clonotype was picked up a small number of times. The V call is TRBV6-1, the J call TRBJ2-7, with D tentatively TRBD1 (6 bases). The CDR3 is 14 residues long. Germline V CDR1 and CDR2: MNHNS, SASEGT. With 5 bases removed from V and 4 bases from J, the gap between germline ends came to 15 bases. CDR3 in DNA: TGTGCCAGCAGTCAAGGGCCAGGGGAGTACGAGCAGTACTTC. Translation: CASSQGPGEYEQYF.

This clonotype occurred many times. The rearrangement joins TRBV7-8 to TRBJ1-3, with 8 nucleotides matching TRBD1. This CDR3 contains 16 residues. Unmatched junction bases numbered 4, after V lost 1 base and J lost 2 bases. Looked up from germline, CDR1 is SGHVS and CDR2 is FQNEAQ. The CDR3 loop is CASSLEQGVTGNTIYF. In nucleotides, the CDR3 is TGTGCCAGCAGCTTAGAACAGGGGGTCACTGGAAACACCATATATTTT.

The gene calls are TRBV7-9 and TRBJ2-2; the match to TRBD2 covers 9 bases. CDR3 size: 14 residues. The germline CDR1 and CDR2 sequences are SEHNR and FQNEAQ (reference sequence). Trimming cost V 11 bases and J 7 bases; bases outside gene matches: 11. CDR3 region: CAWSVGLAYGELFF. In nucleotides, the CDR3 is TGTGCCTGGAGTGTCGGACTAGCGTACGGGGAGCTGTTTTTT.

The chain combines TRBV12-3 or TRBV12-4 with TRBJ2-2, with D unresolved. V lost 4 bases and J 5 bases, leaving 14 bases between the germline ends. The CDR3 sequence is 15 residues long. In DNA, the CDR3 is TGTGCCAGCAGTTCCTGGACGATGAAGACCGGGGAGCTGTTTTTT. Protein sequence: CASSSWTMKTGELFF.

The genes are TRBV2 and TRBJ2-5; 11 positions match TRBD1. CDR1 SNHLY and CDR2 FYNNEI come from the germline V gene. V lost 7 bases, J lost 3 bases, and 16 bases stayed unmatched. The CDR3 consists of 18 residues. The DNA of the CDR3 is TGTGCCAGCATCCTGATTGATGGACAGGGGGCGCTTAAAGAGACCCAGTACTTC. Amino acids: CASILIDGQGALKETQYF. Variable domain in full (rest from reference TRBV2 and TRBJ2-5): EPEVTQTPSHQVTQMGQEVILRCVPISNHLYFYWYRQILGQKVEFLVSFYNNEISEKSEIFDDQFSVERPDGSNFTLKIRSTKLEDSAMYFCASILIDGQGALKETQYFGPGTRLLVL.

This clonotype was observed many times. V and J are TRBV12-3 or TRBV12-4 and TRBJ2-7, with D perhaps matching TRBD2 (6 bases). This CDR3 has 13 amino acids. V shed 8 bases and J shed 0 bases, with 11 bases lying between them. Here the CDR3 reads CASAGRRSYEQYF. The CDR3 nucleotides are TGTGCCAGCGCGGGACGGCGCTCCTACGAGCAGTACTTC.

As concerns this clonotype: Since the CDR3 does not end with the conserved phenylalanine or tryptophan, this likely comes from a read error. It is unclear where the CDR3 begins or ends on the DNA, so no DNA is shown, and the CDR3 is as TCRdb lists it. V and J are TRBV24-1 and TRBJ1-6; the table's D call, TRBD1, has no DNA check behind it. The length of the CDR3 is 9 amino acids, counting both ends. The germline V gene encodes CDR1 KGHDR and CDR2 SFDVKD. The CDR3 region is CATSDEPGQ.

Here the CDR3 DNA reads TGTGCTAGGGGGGACAGGGGCTTTGGCTACACCTTC. Translation: CARGDRGFGYTF. The chain joins TRBV19 to TRBJ1-2; 10 bases are a match to TRBD1. CDR1 LNHDA and CDR2 SQIVND come from the germline V gene (reference sequence). The CDR3 is 12 amino acids.